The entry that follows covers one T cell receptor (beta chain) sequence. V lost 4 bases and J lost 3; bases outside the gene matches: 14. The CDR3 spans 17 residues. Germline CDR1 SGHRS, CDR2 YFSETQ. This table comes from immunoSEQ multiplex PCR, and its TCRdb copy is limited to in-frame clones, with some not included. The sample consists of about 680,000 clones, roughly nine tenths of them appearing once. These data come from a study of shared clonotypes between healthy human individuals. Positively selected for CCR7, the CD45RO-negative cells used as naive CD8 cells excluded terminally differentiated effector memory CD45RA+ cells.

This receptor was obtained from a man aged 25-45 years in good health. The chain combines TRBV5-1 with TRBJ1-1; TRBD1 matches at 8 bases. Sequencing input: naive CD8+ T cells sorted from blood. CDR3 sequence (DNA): TGCGCCAGCAGCCTGGAAAAACTGGCAGGGGGCCACACTGAAGCTTTCTTT. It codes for CASSLEKLAGGHTEAFF. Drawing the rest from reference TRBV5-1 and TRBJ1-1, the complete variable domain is KAGVTQTPRYLIKTRGQQVTLSCSPISGHRSVSWYQQTPGQGLQFLFEYFSETQRNKGNFPGRFSGRQFSNSRSEMNVSTLELGDSALYLCASSLEKLAGGHTEAFFGQGTRLTVV.